This TCR beta chain emerged from a study of Ad26.COV2.S vaccination and SARS-CoV-2 variants. Study context: Ad26.COV2.S arm of COV1001 included the donor. Dosing was one shot or two shots 56 days apart.

Trimming took 6 bases from V and 9 from J; bases not matched to a gene: 10. The length of the CDR3 is 13 residues. As to treatment: 15 to 20 received Ad26.COV2.S at low or high dose, single or two shots; roughly five received placebo; per-sample allocation not given. Day 63 after the first injection of vaccine or placebo was the sampling time. Participants' vaccine, an Ad26 vector, delivered Wuhan-strain SARS-CoV-2 spike. General study findings and limits: Vaccine recipients had higher spike-specific TCR breadth than placebo recipients.

Note on this clone: Its antigen is as yet unknown.

Generated by immunoSEQ multiplex PCR, the TCRdb table keeps only in-frame clones and is missing some. The table has 400,000 to 500,000 clones, 75% to 90% seen once. The rearrangement uses TRBV12-3 or TRBV12-4 and TRBJ1-2, with 7 positions matching TRBD1. The sequence derives from a person aged 18-65 years who received the Ad26.COV2.S COVID-19 vaccine or a placebo. The sample was peripheral blood, taken in a trial of Ad26.COV2.S vaccine versus placebo. The CDR3 loop is CASSVDRARSYTF. DNA of the CDR3: TGTGCCAGCAGCGTTGACAGGGCGAGGAGCTACACCTTC.